This TCR beta chain was recorded in a study of cytomegalovirus exposure and HLA in healthy donors. Overall study results and limits: The classifier was said to identify cytomegalovirus status with high specificity and sensitivity.

The donors were part of the validation cohort of 120 subjects. That cohort was separate from the first cohort, which comprised 666 subjects. V was clipped by 4 bases and J by 4 bases, with 20 bases between them. This CDR3 spans 16 amino acids. Germline V CDR1 and CDR2: SGDLS, YYNGEE. Comments on this clone: What it recognizes is unknown.

Clones were read by immunoSEQ multiplex PCR, and TCRdb kept only the in-frame ones, dropping some. The top ten hold around 9.6% of the sample, which has 150,000 or so clones, roughly 84% seen once. What was sequenced was PBMCs. The sequence derives from a man aged 30 to 45 in good health and CMV-seropositive. This rearrangement joins TRBV9 to TRBJ1-2, with D perhaps TRBD1 (6 bases). CDR3 in DNA: TGTGCCAGCAGCCCCCCCCGCACAGGGCGCCCCTATGGCTACACCTTC. Amino acid sequence: CASSPPRTGRPYGYTF.